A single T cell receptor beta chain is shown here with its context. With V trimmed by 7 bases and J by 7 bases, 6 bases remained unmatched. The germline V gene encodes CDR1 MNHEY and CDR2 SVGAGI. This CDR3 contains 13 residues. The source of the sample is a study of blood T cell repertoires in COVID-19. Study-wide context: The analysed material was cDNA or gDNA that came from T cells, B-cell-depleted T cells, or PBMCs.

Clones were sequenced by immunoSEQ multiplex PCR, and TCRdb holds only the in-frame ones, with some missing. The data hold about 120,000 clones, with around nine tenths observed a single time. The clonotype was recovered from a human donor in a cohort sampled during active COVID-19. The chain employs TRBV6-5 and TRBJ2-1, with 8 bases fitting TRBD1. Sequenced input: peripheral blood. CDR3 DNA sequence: TGTGCCAGCAAGGCAGGGGGCAAGAATGAGCAGTTCTTC. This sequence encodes CASKAGGKNEQFF.